This T cell receptor (beta chain) was captured in a study of T cells in Graves' hyperthyroidism and ophthalmopathy. Amplification targeted TCR beta CDR3 regions from RNA transcripts. The HTBI primer set was used in a first-round RT-PCR of the TCR CDR3. Each CDR3 protein gets one entry after TCRdb re-called the multiplex PCR reads with MiXCR. Seen here are some 350,000 distinct CDR3 sequences, 20% to 25% observed once, and the top ten hold around 70%. About this clonotype itself: Its antigen remains unknown.

A lack of ophthalmopathy progression within 18 months defined stable Graves' hyperthyroidism. Newly diagnosed hyperthyroidism, duration under 2 months, in patients aged 18 to 65. Germline V gene sequence: CDR1 WNHNN, CDR2 SYGVQD (reference sequence). The ends were cut back, 4 bases at V and 6 bases at J, with 9 bases in the middle. The CDR3 runs 12 residues. Study-level results: Ophthalmopathy was told apart from stable hyperthyroidism by a 13 V-J model. Blood also showed most of the thyroid clonotypes that were expanded above 0.001.

This sequence joins TRBV10-1 and TRBJ1-1, with D possibly being TRBD1 (5 bases). The source is a man aged 50-59 years with Graves' hyperthyroidism. Sequenced material: blood. The DNA for the CDR3 is TGCGCCAGCAGTGCAGGGTCCGCTGAAGCTTTCTTT. It is translated as CASSAGSAEAFF.